This TCR beta chain was observed in a study of blood T cell repertoires in COVID-19. Study in general: The United States, Italy and Spain supplied acute and convalescent COVID-19 samples.

V lost 6 bases and J 3 bases, leaving 6 bases between the germline ends. Germline V gene data show CDR1 as DFQATT and CDR2 as SNEGSKA (reference sequence). The CDR3 covers 11 residues. In the study's own analysis: From reference gene primer amplification, estimates of nucleated cell counts were derived. TCRdb's copy holds only in-frame clones and misses some; the assay was immunoSEQ multiplex PCR. V and J calls and clone size follow that table, whereas D and trimming were derived from the DNA. The sample consists of around 110,000 clones, about 89% of them appearing once. The sequencing sample was made of peripheral blood. The TCR comes from a woman aged 30 to 39 with acute or convalescent COVID-19. The rearrangement joins TRBV20-1 to TRBJ2-1, with D possibly being TRBD2 (5 bases). The CDR3 sequence: CSAGLYNEQFF. CDR3 DNA sequence: TGCAGTGCCGGACTCTACAATGAGCAGTTCTTC.